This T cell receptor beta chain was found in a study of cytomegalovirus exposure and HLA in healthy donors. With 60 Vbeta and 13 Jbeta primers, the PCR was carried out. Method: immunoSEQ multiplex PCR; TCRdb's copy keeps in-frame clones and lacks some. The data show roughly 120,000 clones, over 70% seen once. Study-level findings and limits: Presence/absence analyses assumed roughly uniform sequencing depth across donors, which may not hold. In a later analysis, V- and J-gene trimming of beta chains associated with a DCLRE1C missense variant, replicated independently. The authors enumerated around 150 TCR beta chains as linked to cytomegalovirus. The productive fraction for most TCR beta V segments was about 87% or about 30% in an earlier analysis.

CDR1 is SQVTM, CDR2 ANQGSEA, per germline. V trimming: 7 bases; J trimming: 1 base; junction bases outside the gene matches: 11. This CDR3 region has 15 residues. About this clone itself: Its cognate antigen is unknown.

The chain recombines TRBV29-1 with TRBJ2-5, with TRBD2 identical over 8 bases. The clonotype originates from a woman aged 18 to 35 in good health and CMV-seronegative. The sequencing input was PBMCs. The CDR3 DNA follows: TGCAGCGCCGTACCGGGACTAGTAATCCAAGAGACCCAGTACTTC. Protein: CSAVPGLVIQETQYF.